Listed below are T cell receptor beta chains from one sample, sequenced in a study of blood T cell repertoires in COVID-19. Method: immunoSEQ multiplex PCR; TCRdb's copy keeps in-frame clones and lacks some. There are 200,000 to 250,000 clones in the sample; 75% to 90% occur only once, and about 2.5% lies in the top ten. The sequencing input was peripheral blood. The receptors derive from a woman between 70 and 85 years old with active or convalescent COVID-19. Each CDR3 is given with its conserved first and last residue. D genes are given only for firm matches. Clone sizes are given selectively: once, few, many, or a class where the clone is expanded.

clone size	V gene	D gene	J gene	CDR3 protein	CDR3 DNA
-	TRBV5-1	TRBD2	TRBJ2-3	CASSFRGGGGPTDTQYF	TGCGCCAGCAGCTTCCGAGGCGGCGGGGGGCCTACAGATACGCAGTATTTT
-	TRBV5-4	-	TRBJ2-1	CASSSGTSIYNEQFF	TGTGCCAGCAGCTCCGGGACTTCTATATACAATGAGCAGTTCTTC
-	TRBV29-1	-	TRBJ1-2	CSVPGPRGDGYTF	TGCAGCGTTCCCGGGCCTCGCGGGGATGGCTACACCTTC
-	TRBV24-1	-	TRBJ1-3	CATSDGSRDTIYF	TGTGCCACCAGTGACGGGAGCAGGGACACCATATATTTT
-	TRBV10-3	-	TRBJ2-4	CAISEQGDIQYF	TGTGCCATCAGTGAGCAAGGAGACATTCAGTACTTC
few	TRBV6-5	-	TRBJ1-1	CASSYAPGRGTEAFF	TGTGCCAGCAGTTACGCTCCCGGTAGAGGGACTGAAGCTTTCTTT
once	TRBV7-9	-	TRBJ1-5	CASSPQENQPQHF	TGTGCCAGCAGCCCCCAAGAGAATCAGCCCCAGCATTTT
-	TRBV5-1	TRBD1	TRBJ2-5	CASSLFSQGAETQYF	TGCGCCAGCAGCTTGTTCTCACAGGGGGCGGAGACCCAGTACTTC
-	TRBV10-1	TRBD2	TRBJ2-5	CASGTSEETQYF	TGCGCCAGCGGGACTAGCGAGGAGACCCAGTACTTC
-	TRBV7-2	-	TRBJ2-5	CASSFLRQETQYF	TGTGCCAGCAGCTTCCTGCGCCAAGAGACCCAGTACTTC
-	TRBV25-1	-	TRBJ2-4	CASSERRDIQYF	TGTGCCAGCAGTGAACGGCGGGACATTCAGTACTTC
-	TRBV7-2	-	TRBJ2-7	CASSPRGSSYEQYF	TGTGCCAGCAGCCCCCGGGGGAGCTCCTACGAGCAGTACTTC
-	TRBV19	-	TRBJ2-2	CASKGQGLGTGELFF	TGTGCCAGTAAGGGGCAGGGCCTCGGTACCGGGGAGCTGTTTTTT
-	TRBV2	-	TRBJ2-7	CASSLRVSYEQYF	TGTGCCAGCAGTTTACGAGTCTCCTACGAGCAGTACTTC
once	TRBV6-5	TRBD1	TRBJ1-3	CATREGATSGNTIYF	TGTGCCACCCGGGAGGGGGCCACCTCTGGAAACACCATATATTTT
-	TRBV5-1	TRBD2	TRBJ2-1	CASSLMAGGGNEQFF	TGCGCCAGCAGCTTGATGGCGGGAGGGGGCAATGAGCAGTTCTTC
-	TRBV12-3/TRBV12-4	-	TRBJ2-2	CASSILFGGELFF	TGTGCCAGCAGTATCCTATTCGGCGGGGAGCTGTTTTTT
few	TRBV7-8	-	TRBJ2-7	CASSPVGPADYEQYF	TGTGCCAGCAGCCCCGTGGGGCCCGCTGACTACGAGCAGTACTTC
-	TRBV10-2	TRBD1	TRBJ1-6	CASRVDRAGSPLHF	TGCGCCAGCAGAGTTGACAGGGCGGGCTCACCCCTCCACTTT
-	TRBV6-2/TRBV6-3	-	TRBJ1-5	CASSLAGQPQHF	TGTGCCAGCAGTTTGGCGGGGCAGCCCCAGCATTTT
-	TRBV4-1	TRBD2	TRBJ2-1	CASSQEGEREGPYNEQFF	TGCGCCAGCAGCCAAGAAGGAGAGCGGGAGGGCCCCTACAATGAGCAGTTCTTC
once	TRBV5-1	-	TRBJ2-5	CASSLALGETQYF	TGCGCCAGCAGCTTGGCGCTTGGCGAGACCCAGTACTTC
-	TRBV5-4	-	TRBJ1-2	CASSPPGGQRGYTF	TGTGCCAGCAGCCCACCGGGTGGACAACGTGGCTACACCTTC
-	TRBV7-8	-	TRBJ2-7	CASSLDEYEQYF	TGTGCCAGCAGCTTAGATGAGTACGAGCAGTACTTC
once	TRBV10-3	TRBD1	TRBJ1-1	CAIAGTGNTEAFF	TGTGCCATAGCCGGGACAGGGAACACTGAAGCTTTCTTT
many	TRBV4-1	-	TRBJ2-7	CASSQSWSSYEQYF	TGCGCCAGCAGCCAAAGCTGGAGCTCCTACGAGCAGTACTTC
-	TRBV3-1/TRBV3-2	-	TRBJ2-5	CASSQAWRGQETQYF	TGTGCCAGCAGCCAAGCTTGGAGAGGCCAAGAGACCCAGTACTTC
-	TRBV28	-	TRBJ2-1	CASRPSGGGDEQFF	TGTGCCAGCAGACCTAGCGGAGGGGGGGATGAGCAGTTCTTC
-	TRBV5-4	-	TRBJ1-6	CASRGGGSGRNSPLHF	TGTGCCAGCAGAGGGGGGGGTTCAGGGCGCAATTCACCCCTCCACTTT
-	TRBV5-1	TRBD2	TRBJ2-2	CASRGGANTGELFF	TGCGCCAGCCGGGGGGGCGCGAACACCGGGGAGCTGTTTTTT
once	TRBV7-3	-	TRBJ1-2	CASSPDRWGGYTF	TGTGCCAGCAGCCCTGACAGGTGGGGTGGCTACACCTTC
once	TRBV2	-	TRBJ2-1	CASSRQLTYNEQFF	TGTGCCAGCAGTCGACAGCTCACCTACAATGAGCAGTTCTTC
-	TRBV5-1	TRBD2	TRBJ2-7	CASSARLAGGLGAEQYF	TGCGCCAGCAGCGCCAGACTAGCGGGAGGGCTCGGGGCCGAGCAGTACTTC
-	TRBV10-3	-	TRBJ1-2	CAIRQNYGYTF	TGTGCCATCCGACAGAACTATGGCTACACCTTC
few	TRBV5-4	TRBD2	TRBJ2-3	CASSLAGRGGSDTQYF	TGTGCCAGCAGCTTGGCCGGGCGGGGGGGCTCAGATACGCAGTATTTT
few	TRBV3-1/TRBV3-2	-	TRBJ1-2	CASSSQGVHGYTF	TGTGCCAGCAGCTCACAGGGCGTCCATGGCTACACCTTC
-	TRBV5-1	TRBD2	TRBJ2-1	CASSLSHDRGLAGGYNEQFF	TGCGCCAGCAGCTTGTCCCACGACAGAGGACTAGCGGGAGGCTACAATGAGCAGTTCTTC
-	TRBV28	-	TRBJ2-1	CASSLGQGTYNEQFF	TGTGCCAGCAGTTTGGGTCAGGGGACCTACAATGAGCAGTTCTTC
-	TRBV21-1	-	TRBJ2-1	CASSKAGGLAGAHSYNEQFF	TGTGCCAGCAGCAAAGCGGGTGGACTAGCGGGGGCGCACTCCTACAATGAGCAGTTCTTC
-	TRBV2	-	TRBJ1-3	CASSAGDTIYF	TGTGCCAGCAGTGCGGGGGACACCATATATTTT
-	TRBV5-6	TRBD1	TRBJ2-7	CASSLTGVYEQYF	TGTGCCAGCAGCTTGACAGGGGTTTACGAGCAGTACTTC
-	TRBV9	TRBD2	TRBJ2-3	CASSGPGGEEPTDTQYF	TGTGCCAGCAGCGGACCGGGGGGGGAAGAACCCACAGATACGCAGTATTTT
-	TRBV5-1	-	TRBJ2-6	CASSLYPGGSSGANVLTF	TGCGCCAGCAGCTTGTACCCAGGGGGGAGCTCTGGGGCCAACGTCCTGACTTTC
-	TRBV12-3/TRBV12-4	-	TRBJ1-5	CASSLPYQPQHF	TGTGCCAGCAGCCTTCCTTATCAGCCCCAGCATTTT
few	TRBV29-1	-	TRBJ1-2	CSVNPHGEANYGYTF	TGCAGCGTCAACCCCCACGGGGAGGCTAACTATGGCTACACCTTC
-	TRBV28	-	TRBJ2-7	CASSSGSYEQYF	TGTGCCAGCAGTTCAGGGTCCTACGAGCAGTACTTC
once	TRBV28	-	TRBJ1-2	CASSLNVGVNGYTF	TGTGCCAGCAGTTTAAATGTCGGGGTGAACGGCTACACCTTC
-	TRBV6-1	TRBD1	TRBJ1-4	CASSSQGADEKLFF	TGTGCCAGCAGTTCACAGGGGGCGGATGAAAAACTGTTTTTT
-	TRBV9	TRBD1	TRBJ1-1	CASSRDRVGNTEAFF	TGTGCCAGCAGCCGGGACAGGGTCGGGAACACTGAAGCTTTCTTT
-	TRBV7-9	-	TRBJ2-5	CASSLASGGWETQYF	TGTGCCAGCAGCTTAGCGAGCGGTGGTTGGGAGACCCAGTACTTC
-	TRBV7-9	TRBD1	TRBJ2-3	CASSPQGEYSDTQYF	TGTGCCAGCAGCCCACAGGGGGAGTATTCAGATACGCAGTATTTT
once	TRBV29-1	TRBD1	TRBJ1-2	CSVIPGQGTYGYTF	TGCAGCGTCATTCCGGGACAGGGGACCTATGGCTACACCTTC
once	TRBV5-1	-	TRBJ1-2	CASSLQGDSYGYTF	TGCGCCAGCAGCTTGCAAGGGGACTCCTATGGCTACACCTTC
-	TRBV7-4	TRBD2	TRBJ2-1	CASQWTSGRGYEQFF	TGTGCCAGCCAGTGGACTAGCGGGAGAGGATATGAGCAGTTCTTC
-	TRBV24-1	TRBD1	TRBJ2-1	CATSDRTGTTYNEQFF	TGTGCCACCAGTGACCGGACAGGCACAACCTACAATGAGCAGTTCTTC